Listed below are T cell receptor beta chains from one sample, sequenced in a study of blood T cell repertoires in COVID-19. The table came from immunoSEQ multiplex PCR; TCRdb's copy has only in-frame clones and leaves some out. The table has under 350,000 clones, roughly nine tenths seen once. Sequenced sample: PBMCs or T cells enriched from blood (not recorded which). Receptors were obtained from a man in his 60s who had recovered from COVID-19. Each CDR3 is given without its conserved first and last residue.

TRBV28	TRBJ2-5	ASSKAAGGGTQY
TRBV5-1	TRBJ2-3	ASSLFGSSTDTQY
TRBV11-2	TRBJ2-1	ASSFPDRVGGNEQF
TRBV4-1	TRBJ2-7	ASSQVWGTNSYEQY
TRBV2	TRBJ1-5	ASRDRVYNQPQH
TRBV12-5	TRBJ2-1	ASGPGTSGGANEQF
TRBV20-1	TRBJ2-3	SASLGQPTDTQY
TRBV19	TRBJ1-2	ARTGTGGAVYGYT
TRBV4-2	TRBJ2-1	ASSGGSSYNEQF
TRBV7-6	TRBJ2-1	ASSQMPGTSGSHEQF
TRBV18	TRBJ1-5	ASSRTDSNQPQH
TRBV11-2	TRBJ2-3	ASSHPQAGVVGTDTQY
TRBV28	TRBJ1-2	ASSLLRGSPPHGYT
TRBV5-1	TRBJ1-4	ASSPGQGRQEKLF
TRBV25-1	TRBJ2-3	ASSERGDKRGDTQY
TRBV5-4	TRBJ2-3	ASSFSGGGADTQY
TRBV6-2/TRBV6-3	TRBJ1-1	ASSSSGTGLTEAF
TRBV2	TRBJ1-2	ASSRGYGYT
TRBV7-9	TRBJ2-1	ASSFYGSGRSHEQF
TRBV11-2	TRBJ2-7	ASTQRDSSYEQY
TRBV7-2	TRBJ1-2	ASSPRQSNPYGYT
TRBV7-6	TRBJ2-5	ASSPPGLVAETQY
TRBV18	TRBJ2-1	ASSPHSTDNEQF
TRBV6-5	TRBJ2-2	ASSATPFIGELF
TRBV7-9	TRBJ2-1	ASRFDGSSYNEQF
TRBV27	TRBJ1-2	ASRRGGQPLGYT
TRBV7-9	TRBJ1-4	ASSPRGGAREKLF
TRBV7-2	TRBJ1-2	ASSPGGTYGYT
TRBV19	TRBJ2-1	ASYPGTGGYNEQF
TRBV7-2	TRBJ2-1	ASSLTGGLAGVSYNEQF
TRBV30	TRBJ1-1	ASRDRANTEAF
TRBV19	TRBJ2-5	ASSPQGRGTQY
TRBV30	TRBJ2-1	AWSPLRGGWENNEQF
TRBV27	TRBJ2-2	ASSLWTGGNTGELF
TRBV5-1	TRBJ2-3	ASNVGQTDTQY
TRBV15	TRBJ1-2	ATSRGNRGYGYT
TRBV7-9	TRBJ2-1	ASSSRVSGSYEQF
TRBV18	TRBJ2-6	ASSPKIRGRAGANVLT
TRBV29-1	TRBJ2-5	SVEGTSGGLETQY
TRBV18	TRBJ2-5	ASSHRKTGPETQY